A single sample is the source of the 9 T cell receptor beta chains below, sequenced in a study of cytotoxic CD8 clonotypes in ibrutinib-treated CLL. The method was immunoSEQ multiplex PCR; TCRdb's version includes in-frame clones alone and lacks a portion of them. The sample yields 35,000 to 50,000 clones, 55% to 75% seen once. This sample comprised PBMCs, obtained after 12 months of ibrutinib treatment. These receptors were obtained from a human donor with chronic lymphocytic leukemia.

V and J are TRBV6-5 and TRBJ2-2; D remains ambiguous. V lost 2 bases, J lost 1 base, and 5 bases lay in between. There are 14 residues in the CDR3. Per the germline V gene, CDR1 is MNHEY and CDR2 is SVGAGI. The CDR3, as DNA: TGTGCCAGCAGTTACGGCGGGAACACCGGGGAGCTGTTTTTT. This translates into CASSYGGNTGELFF.

J is TRBJ2-7 and V is TRBV10-3, with unresolved D. CDR1 is ENHRY, CDR2 SYGVKD, per germline. V lost 3 bases and J 0 bases, leaving 15 bases between the germline ends. The CDR3 is 16 residues long. The CDR3 sequence: CAISEVVGKSSYEQYF. The CDR3 nucleotides are TGTGCCATCAGTGAAGTGGTAGGGAAGTCCTCCTACGAGCAGTACTTC.

This clone was seen a few times. This chain joins TRBV7-9 and TRBJ2-1; a possible D gene is TRBD1 (6 bases). The V and J ends lost 5 bases and 0 bases respectively, with 11 bases between them. Germline assignment: CDR1 SEHNR and CDR2 FQNEAQ (reference sequence). This CDR3 spans 15 amino acids. This chain's CDR3 is CASSPGQISYNEQFF. In nucleotides, the CDR3 is TGTGCCAGCAGCCCCGGACAGATCTCCTACAATGAGCAGTTCTTC.

The J gene is TRBJ1-2, the V gene TRBV28; the D is unclear. V was cut by 2 bases and J by 4 bases, with 14 bases left in between. Germline loops: CDR1 MDHEN, CDR2 SYDVKM. There are 15 residues in the CDR3. Written as DNA, the CDR3 is TGTGCCAGCAGTTTACTTGGGCGATCCAGCTATGGCTACACCTTC. This translates into CASSLLGRSSYGYTF.

The chain combines TRBV19 with TRBJ1-2, with D possibly TRBD1 on 5 matching bases. The CDR3 has 14 amino acids. The V gene's germline CDR1 is LNHDA and CDR2 SQIVND (reference sequence). V gave up 2 bases and J gave up 4 bases, with 11 bases separating them. CDR3 nucleotide sequence: TGTGCCAGTAGTATACCGGGGGATACCTATGGCTACACCTTC. It is translated as CASSIPGDTYGYTF.

In its sample, this clone was seen a few times. The V and J genes are TRBV6-5 and TRBJ1-2; TRBD1 matches at 9 bases. The germline V gene has CDR1 MNHEY and CDR2 SVGAGI. V was pared by 5 bases and J by 8 bases, with 12 bases of the junction left unmatched. This CDR3 comprises 15 residues. CDR3 nucleotide sequence: TGTGCCAGCAGTACGGACAGGGGAAGGCTTTACGGCTACACCTTC. Amino acids: CASSTDRGRLYGYTF.

The chain carries TRBV27 and TRBJ1-1, with unresolved D. The CDR3 contains 13 residues. The germline V and J ends were trimmed by 5 bases and 6 bases, with 13 bases remaining between them. Germline loops: CDR1 MNHEY, CDR2 SMNVEV (reference sequence). CDR3 DNA: TGTGCCAGCAGTCCCGGCGGGGTCCCTGAAGCTTTCTTT. This sequence encodes CASSPGGVPEAFF.

The V call is TRBV7-9, the J call TRBJ2-7; 10 nucleotides line up with TRBD2. This CDR3 comprises 16 residues. Trimming took 5 bases from V and 6 from J; bases not matched to a gene: 13. Germline CDR1 and CDR2: SEHNR and FQNEAQ (reference sequence). The CDR3 nucleotides read TGTGCCAGCAGCCGGGGGCTAGCGGGAGCAATCGGCGAGCAGTACTTC. Its translation: CASSRGLAGAIGEQYF.

The V call is TRBV4-1, the J call TRBJ2-7; D unresolved. V lost 4 bases and J lost 0, with 7 bases in between. CDR1 is MGHRA, CDR2 YSYEKL, per germline. The CDR3 spans 13 residues. CDR3 region: CASSPKGSYEQYF. CDR3 coding DNA: TGCGCCAGCAGCCCCAAGGGCTCCTACGAGCAGTACTTC.